Presented here are 11 T cell receptor beta chains from one specimen sequenced in a study of OX40 agonist ivuxolimab in advanced cancers. Assay: immunoSEQ multiplex PCR; the TCRdb copy retains only in-frame clones and omits some. The table lists about 52,000 clones, 90% to 95% of them singletons, with about 24% in the top ten. The source was CD4+ or CD8+ T cells sorted from blood, collected in a trial of the OX40 agonist ivuxolimab. The receptor source for this set is an adult with an advanced solid tumor such as melanoma, head and neck, liver or kidney cancer.

V and J are TRBV6-6 and TRBJ1-2; D unclear. V lost 2 bases to trimming and J lost 4 bases, with 8 bases between them. The V gene's germline CDR1 is MNHNY and CDR2 SVGAGI (reference sequence). The CDR3 has 13 amino acids. The CDR3 DNA is TGTGCCAGCAGTTACGACGATCTCTATGGCTACACCTTC. Residues: CASSYDDLYGYTF.

This chain links TRBV5-1 with TRBJ2-5, with 7 bases that match TRBD1. Trimming took 1 base from V and 3 from J; bases not matched to a gene: 6. Per germline, CDR1 SGHRS and CDR2 YFSETQ. CDR3 size: 15 residues. CDR3 in DNA: TGCGCCAGCAGCTTGCGGGCAGGGGGAGAAGAGACCCAGTACTTC. It codes for CASSLRAGGEETQYF.

The rearrangement joins TRBV7-8 to TRBJ2-2; TRBD1 aligns across 9 bases. J gave up 4 bases and V 10 bases, and 7 bases lay outside the gene matches. CDR1 and CDR2 (germline): SGHVS, FQNEAQ. The length of the CDR3 is 14 residues. The CDR3 DNA sequence: TGTGCCACCCCCGGGACAGGGACCACCGGGGAGCTGTTTTTT. Residues: CATPGTGTTGELFF.

The chain links TRBV6-6 to TRBJ2-7, with D hard to call. CDR1 MNHNY and CDR2 SVGAGI come from the germline V gene (reference sequence). Trimming took off 3 bases at V and 3 bases at J, with 12 bases between the two ends. The CDR3 contains 14 residues. CDR3 in amino acids: CASSYWPAYYEQYF. In nucleotides, the CDR3 is TGTGCCAGCAGTTATTGGCCAGCCTACTACGAGCAGTACTTC.

The genes are TRBV4-3 and TRBJ2-3; D possibly uses TRBD1 or TRBD2 (6 bases each). V was trimmed by 4 bases and J by 6 bases, leaving 17 bases between them. Germline values: CDR1 LGHNA, CDR2 YSLEER. CDR3 length: 15 amino acids. This CDR3 is CASSPQGREIDTQYF. The CDR3 bases are TGCGCCAGCAGCCCCCAGGGGCGGGAAATTGATACGCAGTATTTT.

This clone has a single count. J is TRBJ1-1 and V is TRBV10-3, with D uncertain. This CDR3 is built from 14 residues. Between the trimmed V and J ends, which lost 0 bases and 4 bases, there was a span of 9 bases. Germline V lookup: CDR1 ENHRY, CDR2 SYGVKD. CDR3 protein: CAISESGEGTEAFF. CDR3 nucleotide sequence: TGTGCCATCAGTGAGTCGGGTGAGGGCACTGAAGCTTTCTTT.

This chain joins TRBV7-2 and TRBJ1-3; the D is unclear. Germline assignment: CDR1 SGHTA and CDR2 FQGNSA. V was cut by 1 base and J by 2 bases, with 6 bases left in between. This CDR3 contains 14 residues. CDR3 region: CASSLGLTGNTIYF. CDR3 nucleotides: TGTGCCAGCAGCTTAGGGTTAACTGGAAACACCATATATTTT.

The V and J genes are TRBV11-3 and TRBJ2-2, with 7 bases lining up with TRBD2. Looked up from germline, CDR1 is SGHNT and CDR2 is YENEEA. The J segment lost 4 bases and the V segment lost 0 bases, leaving 2 bases of the junction unmatched. The CDR3 consists of 15 residues. The DNA for the CDR3 is TGTGCCAGCAGCTTAGAAGCGGGAAGCACCGGGGAGCTGTTTTTT. It is translated as CASSLEAGSTGELFF.

The chain employs TRBV5-1 and TRBJ2-1; D is unresolved. Trimming cost V 5 bases and J 4 bases, with 10 bases left between them. In germline, CDR1 is SGHRS, CDR2 YFSETQ. The CDR3 covers 13 residues. The CDR3 sequence: CASRFDGYNEQFF. CDR3 bases: TGCGCCAGCAGATTCGACGGGTACAATGAGCAGTTCTTC.

This clone was picked up one time. The chain links TRBV19 to TRBJ2-7, with D tentatively TRBD1 or TRBD2 (5 bases each). This CDR3 region has 14 residues. CDR1 is LNHDA, CDR2 SQIVND, per germline (reference sequence). Deletions cut 2 bases from V and 5 bases from J, with 13 bases between. The CDR3 sequence: CASSIFAGRNEQYF. The CDR3 DNA sequence: TGTGCCAGTAGTATATTCGCAGGGAGAAACGAGCAGTACTTC.

V usage is TRBV7-2 and J usage is TRBJ2-3; no clear D gene. CDR1 SGHTA and CDR2 FQGNSA come from the germline V gene. With 5 bases removed from V and 0 bases from J, the gap between germline ends came to 6 bases. The CDR3 length is 13 residues. The CDR3 is CASSLLSTDTQYF. The CDR3 coding sequence is TGTGCCAGCAGCCTTCTAAGCACAGATACGCAGTATTTT.